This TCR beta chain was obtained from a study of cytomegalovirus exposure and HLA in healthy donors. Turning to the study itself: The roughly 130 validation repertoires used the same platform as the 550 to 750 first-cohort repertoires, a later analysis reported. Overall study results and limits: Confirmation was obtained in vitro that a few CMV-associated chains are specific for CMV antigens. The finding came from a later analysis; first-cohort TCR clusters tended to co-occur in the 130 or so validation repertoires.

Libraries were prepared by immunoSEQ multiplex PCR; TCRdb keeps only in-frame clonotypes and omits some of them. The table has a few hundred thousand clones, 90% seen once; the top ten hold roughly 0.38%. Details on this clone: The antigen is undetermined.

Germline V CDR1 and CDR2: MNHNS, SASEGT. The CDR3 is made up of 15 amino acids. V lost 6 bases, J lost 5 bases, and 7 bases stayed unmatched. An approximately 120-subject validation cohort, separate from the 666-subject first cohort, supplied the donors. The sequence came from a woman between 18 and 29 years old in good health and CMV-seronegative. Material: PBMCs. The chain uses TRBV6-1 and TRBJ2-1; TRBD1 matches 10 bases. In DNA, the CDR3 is TGTGCCAGCAGAAAACCGGGACAGGGGAACAATGAGCAGTTCTTC. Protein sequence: CASRKPGQGNNEQFF.